This T cell receptor (beta chain) is drawn from a study of neurological immune-mediated disorders. Time point defined: longitudinal time-point 2. The CDR3 sequence is 15 residues long. From germline, CDR1 is SGHRS and CDR2 YFSETQ. V lost 7 bases and J 3 bases, leaving 14 bases between the germline ends. This clonotype was detected many times. TCRdb analysed the 5' RACE reads with MiXCR anew, one entry per CDR3 protein. The sample holds roughly 80,000 distinct CDR3 sequences, 5% to 6.5% seen once. This chain joins TRBV5-1 and TRBJ1-6, with a weak D call TRBD1 (5 bases). The receptor was derived from a woman aged 60-75 years with multiple sclerosis. Specimen: PBMCs. The CDR3 spells CASGRDGNYNSPLHF. Written as DNA, the CDR3 is TGCGCCAGCGGCAGGGACGGGAACTATAATTCACCCCTCCACTTT. Using reference TRBV5-1 and TRBJ1-6 for the parts outside the CDR3, the full variable domain is KAGVTQTPRYLIKTRGQQVTLSCSPISGHRSVSWYQQTPGQGLQFLFEYFSETQRNKGNFPGRFSGRQFSNSRSEMNVSTLELGDSALYLCASGRDGNYNSPLHFGNGTRLTVT.